This T cell receptor beta chain was obtained from a study of control samples from healthy donors and cancer patients. The CDR3 consists of 18 residues. TCRdb keeps only in-frame clones here, not all; method: immunoSEQ multiplex PCR. In the table there are about 53,000 clones, roughly 87% of which are singletons. This clonotype originated in a man aged 55 to 70 with head and neck cancer. This sequence joins TRBV1 and TRBJ1-4; TRBD1 reflects the table's D call only, with no check against the DNA. TRBV1 is tagged as a pseudogene. Sequences were obtained from PBMCs. CDR3 sequence (DNA): TGCACCAGCAGCCAAGAACCTCTCTCGCTGGGGCATAATGAAAAACTGTTTTTT. The encoded protein is CTSSQEPLSLGHNEKLFF.